This T cell receptor beta chain was captured in a study of post-analysis software for immune sequencing data. Study-wide points: The five TRBV segments detected at higher frequency in patients than in controls included TRBV5-6, TRBV5-1 and TRBV20-1. For normalized Chao1 diversity, multiple sclerosis patients scored significantly lower than controls did.

Incorporated into the TCR beta cDNA libraries were unique molecular identifiers, which served to reduce PCR and sequencing biases. TCRdb passed the PCR reads through MiXCR, listing each CDR3 protein once. The table lists 740,000 or so distinct CDR3 sequences, approximately 50% of them singletons. This clonotype was observed a few times. Its specificity is not known. V was clipped by 7 bases and J by 6 bases; unmatched bases: 9. CDR1 is SQVTM, CDR2 ANQGSEA, per germline. This CDR3 has 15 residues. The specimen was blood. The clonotype was recovered from a girl aged 10 to 17 with multiple sclerosis. The gene calls are TRBV29-1 and TRBJ2-3; 14 nucleotides match TRBD2. This chain's CDR3 is CSASPGLAGGDTQYF. Here the CDR3 DNA reads TGCAGCGCCAGCCCCGGACTAGCGGGAGGTGATACGCAGTATTTT.